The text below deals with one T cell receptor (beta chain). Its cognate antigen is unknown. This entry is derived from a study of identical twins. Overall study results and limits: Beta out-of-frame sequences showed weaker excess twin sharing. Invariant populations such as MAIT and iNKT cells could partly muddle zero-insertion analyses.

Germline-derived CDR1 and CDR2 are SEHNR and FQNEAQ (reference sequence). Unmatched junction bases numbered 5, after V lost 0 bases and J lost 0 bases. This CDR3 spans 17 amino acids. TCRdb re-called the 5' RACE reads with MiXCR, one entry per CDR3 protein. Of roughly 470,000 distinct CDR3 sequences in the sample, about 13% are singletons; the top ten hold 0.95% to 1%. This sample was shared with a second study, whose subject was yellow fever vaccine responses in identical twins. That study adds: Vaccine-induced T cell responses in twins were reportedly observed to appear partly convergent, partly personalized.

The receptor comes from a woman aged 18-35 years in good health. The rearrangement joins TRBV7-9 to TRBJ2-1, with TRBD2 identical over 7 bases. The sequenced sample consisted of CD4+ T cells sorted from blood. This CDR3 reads CASSLALASGSYNEQFF. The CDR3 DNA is TGTGCCAGCAGCTTAGCGCTCGCTAGCGGCTCCTACAATGAGCAGTTCTTC.